The TCR beta chain under discussion was sequenced for a study of radiotherapy plus CTLA-4 blockade in lung cancer (dated by TCRdb to the late 2010s). Turning to the overall study: Objective responses occurred in around 19% of enrolled patients, and around 30% achieved disease control. Summary of the overall study and its limitations: After treatment with radiotherapy and ipilimumab, TCR clones that originated in tumors expanded in peripheral blood. Early dynamic changes in blood T cell clones, together with increased serum interferon-beta after radiation, were reported as the strongest predictors of response.

In this study, focal radiation therapy paired with CTLA-4 blockade (ipilimumab) was tested in patients who had chemo-refractory metastatic non-small-cell lung cancer. The CDR3 runs 16 residues from the cysteine to the phenylalanine. CDR3 DNA only is kept here, 48 bases in frame from base 1. V and J lose 8 bases and 6 bases, and a span of 23 bases separates them. CDR1 and CDR2 (MDHEN, SYDVKM) derive from the germline V gene. Libraries were made using the immunoSEQ multiplex PCR assay. In TCRdb, the immuneACCESS table is reduced to in-frame sequences with V and J assigned. These tables do not hold every clone; where another copy was compared, an unresolved V gene accounts for under half, and the others remain unexplained. The sample table holds under 90,000 clones, of which about 78% were seen once. The leading ten clones occupy more than 12% of the sample. Points on this clone: Its antigen remains undetermined. No base-level quality is on record; no much larger clone is a single base apart.

In this chain, TRBV28 is recombined with TRBJ2-1; TRBD2 is a weak D gene call, 5 bases matching. Sequences were derived from peripheral blood, sampled from a patient treated with radiotherapy plus ipilimumab. The receptor comes from a human donor with non-small cell lung cancer that progressed on radiotherapy plus ipilimumab. The DNA reads TGTGCCAGCCTCCCCTTTCGGAGTTGGGAGTCCAATGAGCAGTTCTTC. Its protein reads: CASLPFRSWESNEQFF. Extended through the reference TRBV28 and TRBJ2-1 proteins, this CDR3 yields the full variable domain: DVKVTQSSRYLVKRTGEKVFLECVQDMDHENMFWYRQDPGLGLRLIYFSYDVKMKEKGDIPEGYSVSREKKERFSLILESASTNQTSMYLCASLPFRSWESNEQFFGPGTRLTVL.